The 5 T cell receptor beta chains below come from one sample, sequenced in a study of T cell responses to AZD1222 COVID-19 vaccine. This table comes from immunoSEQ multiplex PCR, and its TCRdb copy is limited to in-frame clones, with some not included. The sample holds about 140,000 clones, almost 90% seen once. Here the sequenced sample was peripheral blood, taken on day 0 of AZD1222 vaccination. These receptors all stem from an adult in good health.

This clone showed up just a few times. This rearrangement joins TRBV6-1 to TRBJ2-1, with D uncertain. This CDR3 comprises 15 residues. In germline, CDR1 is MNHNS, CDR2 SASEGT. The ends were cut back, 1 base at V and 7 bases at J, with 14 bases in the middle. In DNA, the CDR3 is TGTGCCAGCAGTGAAGGGTTTTGGGGAAAGAATGAGCAGTTCTTC. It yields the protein CASSEGFWGKNEQFF.

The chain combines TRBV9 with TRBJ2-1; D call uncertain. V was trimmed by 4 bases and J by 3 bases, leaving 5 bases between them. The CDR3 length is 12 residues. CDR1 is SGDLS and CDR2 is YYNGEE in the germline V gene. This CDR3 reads CASSPYYNEQFF. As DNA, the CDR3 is TGTGCCAGCAGCCCTTACTACAATGAGCAGTTCTTC.

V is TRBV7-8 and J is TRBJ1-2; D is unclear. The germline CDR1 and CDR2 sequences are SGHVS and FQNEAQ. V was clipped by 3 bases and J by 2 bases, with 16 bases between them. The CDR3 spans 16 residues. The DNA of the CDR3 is TGTGCCAGCAGCTTTGGGTCGCCGAAACCGAACTATGGCTACACCTTC. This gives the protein CASSFGSPKPNYGYTF.

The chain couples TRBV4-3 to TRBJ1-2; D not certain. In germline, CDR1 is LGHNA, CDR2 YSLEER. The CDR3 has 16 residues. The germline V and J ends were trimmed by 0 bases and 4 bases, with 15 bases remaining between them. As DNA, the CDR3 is TGCGCCAGCAGCCAAGATAGAACAGCCCCACCCTATGGCTACACCTTC. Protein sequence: CASSQDRTAPPYGYTF.

The CDR3 nucleotides are TGCAGTGCTAGTTGGGCAGGGGCCTATGGCTACACCTTC. Translating it yields CSASWAGAYGYTF. The genes are TRBV20-1 and TRBJ1-2, with D perhaps matching TRBD1 (6 bases). CDR3 length: 13 amino acids. Germline CDR1 reads DFQATT; CDR2 reads SNEGSKA (reference sequence). V lost 3 bases, J lost 4 bases, and 12 bases lay in between.